Listed below are T cell receptor beta chains from one sample, sequenced in a study of shared clonotypes between healthy human individuals. Sequencing used immunoSEQ multiplex PCR; TCRdb keeps in-frame clones, though not all of them. The table includes 2 million to 2.5 million clones, 93% detected once. The sample taken for sequencing was naive CD4+ T cells from PBMCs. These receptors were collected from a young man in good health. Some clones in this sample may be carry-over from other donors' samples. CDR3s leave out the opening cysteine and the closing phenylalanine or tryptophan.

v_gene: TRBV27
CDR3aa: ASSASTSYEQY

v_gene: TRBV5-1
CDR3aa: ASSLMTTDNEQF

v_gene: TRBV7-2
CDR3aa: ASSRRTRDTEAF

v_gene: TRBV7-9
CDR3aa: ASRAGQGIGKLF

v_gene: TRBV5-1
CDR3aa: ASSLAAGKGTEAF

v_gene: TRBV9
CDR3aa: ASSASGPTDEQY

v_gene: TRBV4-3
CDR3aa: ASSEGRDSGGEKLF

v_gene: TRBV2
CDR3aa: ASSQQGWGDYGYT

v_gene: TRBV27
CDR3aa: ATHKAMNTEAF

v_gene: TRBV7-3
CDR3aa: ASSQGTNTEAF

v_gene: TRBV5-6
CDR3aa: ASSLLGQVYQGAYEQY

v_gene: TRBV7-2
CDR3aa: ASSFNRGGQPQH

v_gene: TRBV7-3
CDR3aa: ASSPRPGAQY

v_gene: TRBV7-2
CDR3aa: ASSKQGGNQPQH

v_gene: TRBV2
CDR3aa: ASRLTYEQY

v_gene: TRBV5-1
CDR3aa: ASTPLAGAVVNEQF

v_gene: TRBV6-4
CDR3aa: AIPDRDSYEQY

v_gene: TRBV7-2
CDR3aa: ASSRTTRHEQF

v_gene: TRBV10-3
CDR3aa: AISAQGANEKLF

v_gene: TRBV6-6
CDR3aa: AGGGTGGYT

v_gene: TRBV30
CDR3aa: AWSGAGTVKNIQY

v_gene: TRBV5-1
CDR3aa: ASSLPDNTGELF

v_gene: TRBV11-2
CDR3aa: ASSLLDSTYEQY

v_gene: TRBV12-2
CDR3aa: ASRGRTGRDQPQH